This T cell receptor (beta chain) was found in a study of shared clonotypes between healthy human individuals. J lost 5 bases, V lost 8 bases, and 9 bases had no gene match. The germline V gene has CDR1 SGHAT and CDR2 FQDESV (reference sequence). This CDR3 contains 14 residues. Profiled with immunoSEQ multiplex PCR; TCRdb holds only in-frame clones, not every one. Of about 480,000 clones listed, 60% to 85% are singletons. This chain links TRBV11-1 with TRBJ2-1; the match to TRBD2 covers 7 bases. This sequence was found in a woman in her thirties or forties in good health. Some clones in this sample may be carry-over from other donors' samples. Material: PBMCs. The CDR3 sequence: CASRKMGGDNEQFF. Here the CDR3 DNA reads TGTGCCAGCCGGAAAATGGGGGGGGACAATGAGCAGTTCTTC.